This TCR beta chain came from a study of massively parallel sequencing of T cell beta chains (dated by TCRdb to the late 2000s). Describing the broader study: The study profiled human TCR beta CDR3 diversity in peripheral blood using 5'-RACE, Illumina short-read sequencing and a dedicated short-read assembly strategy.

Sequencing relied on an Illumina Genome Analyzer II. A RACE product of about 520 bp was obtained after two rounds of nested PCR with TRBC1/TRBC2-specific primers and was gel-purified. To give RACE a 5' anchor, first-strand cDNA synthesis used a TRBC-specific primer together with a template-switching oligonucleotide. Because the RACE amplicon was too long to sequence directly with short reads, the RACE amplicon was concatemerized by ligation and then sheared by sonication. PAGE was used to isolate a size fraction of 100 to 300 bp, and that fraction then underwent shotgun sequencing on the Illumina platform. Sequencing on an Illumina GAII produced 18.8 million 36-nt reads and 21.7 million 50-nt single-end reads in separate runs. The original pipeline was this. The pooled 40,582,229 reads were assembled with iSSAKE using parameters -m 15, -o 2 and -r 0.7. Seeds for the de novo CDR3 beta assemblies came from reads aligning to the ends of Ensembl TRBV gene predictions that carried unmatched junctional bases. Clonotype abundance was estimated as the number of matching assembled contigs, not raw read depth. Of the assembled clonotypes, 2,098 (roughly 6%) had in-frame stop codons and were removed, leaving around 35,000 productive clonotypes. Sanger sequencing of cloned RACE products gave 250 to 300 unique TCR sequences, and 60% to 80% of them were also found in the Illumina assembly. Clones were called with MiXCR by TCRdb after fastp trimmed the public reads at Q25, and only in-frame beta chains were retained. Under each unique CDR3 protein, matching rows form one entry showing the most common genes and DNA. TCRdb, rather than the study authors, made the V and J calls. This sample is represented by under 5,000 distinct CDR3 sequences; 35% to 45% of them were singletons. The biggest ten clones account for 2.5% to 3% of the sample.

All donors in the pool were aged about 18 to 45 years, and the pool included 350 or so males and over 150 females. From 150 to 200 liters of pooled peripheral blood, peripheral leukocyte polyA+ RNA was isolated. A commercial mRNA preparation from normal human peripheral blood leukocytes, pooled from 600 or so individuals, served as the starting material. In regard to this clonotype: Its antigen is unknown. No quality values exist for individual bases; no much larger clone is one base distant.

On the study overall, not on this receptor specifically: Preferential PCR amplification of some TRBV and TRBJ sequences may have skewed the reported gene usage frequencies. Only approximately 23,000 (about 70%) of the clonotypes could be assigned a unique TRBV gene. Subsampling showed clonotype counts rising linearly with read number, indicating sequencing depth was far from saturation. Among approximately 34,000 distinct clonotypes, single-copy clonotypes made up about 70% of clonotypes but only around 18% of assemblies. CDR3 beta lengths ranging from 21 to 81 nucleotides were observed, with a peak at 45 nucleotides. Usage of TRBV genes spanned from more than 0.0095% for TRBV17 up to about 25% for TRBV20-1, while TRBJ usage spanned from about 1.5% for TRBJ2-6 up to about 17% for TRBJ2-1. A single sequence read was the only support for most clonotypes (about 60% of the roughly 35,000), which could in principle inflate the apparent diversity. Because the RNA was pooled from many donors, population-average clonotype abundance rather than any individual repertoire is reflected in the results.

The CDR3, cysteine through phenylalanine, is 15 amino acids long. Only the CDR3 region is kept as DNA, spanning 45 bases read in frame from base 1. A distance of 9 bases separates the germline ends of V and J, which lose 1 base and 2 bases respectively. CDR1 SGHTA and CDR2 FQGTGA are derived from the germline V gene. The sequenced sample consisted of commercial RNA from peripheral blood pooled from many donors. The chain uses TRBV7-3 and TRBJ2-1; the D element might be TRBD1 or TRBD2, as each aligns at 5 bases. This TCR was recovered from a pool of human donors in good health; the sample was commercial RNA pooled from many donors. Read as DNA, the sequence is TGTGCCAGCAGCTTAAAGGGGACGACCTACAATGAGCAGTTCTTC. Translated, it reads CASSLKGTTYNEQFF.